This TCR beta chain was sequenced in a study of response to subunit inactivated influenza vaccine. Study-wide findings and caveats: Authors suggested seasonal influenza vaccinations each recruit few new T cells.

This CDR3 spans 15 amino acids. Trimming stripped 0 bases from V and 8 bases from J, with 17 bases between. Germline values: CDR1 DFQATT, CDR2 SNEGSKA (reference sequence). Each CDR3 protein gets one entry after TCRdb re-called the RT-PCR reads with MiXCR. The table shows some 480,000 distinct CDR3 sequences, with roughly 9.7% occurring only once. The sample holds a few counts of this clonotype. Antigen unknown. The TCR sequence derives from a man in his fifties or sixties who received an inactivated influenza vaccine. This chain joins TRBV20-1 and TRBJ2-1; D may be TRBD1 (5 bases). Sequences were derived from PBMCs from blood, sampled more than 35 days after vaccination. Here the CDR3 reads CSARDSLTVEYEQFF. The CDR3 bases are TGCAGTGCTAGAGACAGTTTGACAGTTGAATATGAGCAGTTCTTC.